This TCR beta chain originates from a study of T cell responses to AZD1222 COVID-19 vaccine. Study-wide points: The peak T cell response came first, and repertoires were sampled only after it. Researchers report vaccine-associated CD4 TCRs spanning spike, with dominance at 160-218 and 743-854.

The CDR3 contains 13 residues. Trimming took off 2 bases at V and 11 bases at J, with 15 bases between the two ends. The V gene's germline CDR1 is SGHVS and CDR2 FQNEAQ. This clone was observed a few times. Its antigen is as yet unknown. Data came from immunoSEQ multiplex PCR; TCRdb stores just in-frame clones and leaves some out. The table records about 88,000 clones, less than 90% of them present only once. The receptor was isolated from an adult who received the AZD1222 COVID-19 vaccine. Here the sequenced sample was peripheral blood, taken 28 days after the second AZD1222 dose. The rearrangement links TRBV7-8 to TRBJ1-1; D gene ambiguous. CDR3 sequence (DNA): TGTGCCAGCAGCTTAAGGAAGGAGTCGGGGGCTTTCTTT. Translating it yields CASSLRKESGAFF.